A single TCR beta chain is shown here with its context. Its antigen remains unidentified. This record belongs to a study of shared clonotypes between healthy human individuals. Study-wide results and caveats: The authors expected sequencing depth to affect clonotype sharing among donors. Generally, naive subsets (rather than memory subsets) showed larger estimated richness. Blood was the only sampled material, and tissue repertoires likely differ.

Assay execution took place at the deep level. The method was immunoSEQ multiplex PCR; TCRdb's version includes in-frame clones alone and lacks a portion of them. The sample lists about 1.5 million clones, 95% to 99% occurring once. The sample comprised naive CD4+ T cells sorted from blood. Documented subset: CD45RA+ positively selected. This clonotype was obtained from a man under 40 in good health.

The DNA of the CDR3 is TGTGCCAGCAGCTTAGGGGTAGCGGGCGTACAAGAGACCCAGTACTTC. Translating it yields CASSLGVAGVQETQYF. This chain links TRBV11-3 with TRBJ2-5, with 7 bases aligning to TRBD2. The ends lost 1 base at V and 2 bases at J; junction bases unmatched: 7. Germline loops: CDR1 SGHNT, CDR2 YENEEA. This CDR3 region has 16 residues.